Sequencing of this T cell receptor (beta chain) was carried out in a study of regulatory T cells in long-lasting Graves disease. V shed 2 bases and J 0 bases; nucleotides not matched to a gene: 4. CDR1 is DFQATT and CDR2 is SNEGSKA in the germline V gene (reference sequence). The CDR3 runs to 15 residues. Researchers made TCR beta libraries by using iRepertoire HTBI primers and running Arm-PCR on CDR3 regions. TCRdb reprocessed the multiplex PCR reads with MiXCR, giving one entry per CDR3 protein. The repertoire consists of a few hundred thousand distinct CDR3 sequences, with 20% to 25% occurring once and the leading ten covering about 14%. The table lists this clonotype with a few counts. Time point here: newly diagnosed GD, antithyroid drugs for less than 3 months. RNA extracted from PBMCs served as the sequencing template.

V usage is TRBV20-1 and J usage is TRBJ1-5; 7 bases map to TRBD1. The receptor was isolated from a female donor with Graves disease. Material: peripheral blood mononuclear cells (PBMCs), obtained at new diagnosis, from a patient treated with antithyroid drugs. Here the CDR3 reads CSARRDRNSNQPQHF. The CDR3 DNA is TGCAGTGCTAGACGGGACAGAAATAGCAATCAGCCCCAGCATTTT.